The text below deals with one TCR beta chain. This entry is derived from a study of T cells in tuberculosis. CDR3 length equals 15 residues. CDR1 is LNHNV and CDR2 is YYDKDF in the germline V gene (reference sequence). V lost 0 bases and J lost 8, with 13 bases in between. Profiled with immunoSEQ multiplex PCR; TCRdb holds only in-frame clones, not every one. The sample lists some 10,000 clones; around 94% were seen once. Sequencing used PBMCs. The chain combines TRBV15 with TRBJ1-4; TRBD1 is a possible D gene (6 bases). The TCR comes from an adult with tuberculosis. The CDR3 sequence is CATSREQDRGEKLFF. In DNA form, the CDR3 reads TGTGCCACCAGCAGAGAGCAGGACAGAGGAGAAAAACTGTTTTTT.